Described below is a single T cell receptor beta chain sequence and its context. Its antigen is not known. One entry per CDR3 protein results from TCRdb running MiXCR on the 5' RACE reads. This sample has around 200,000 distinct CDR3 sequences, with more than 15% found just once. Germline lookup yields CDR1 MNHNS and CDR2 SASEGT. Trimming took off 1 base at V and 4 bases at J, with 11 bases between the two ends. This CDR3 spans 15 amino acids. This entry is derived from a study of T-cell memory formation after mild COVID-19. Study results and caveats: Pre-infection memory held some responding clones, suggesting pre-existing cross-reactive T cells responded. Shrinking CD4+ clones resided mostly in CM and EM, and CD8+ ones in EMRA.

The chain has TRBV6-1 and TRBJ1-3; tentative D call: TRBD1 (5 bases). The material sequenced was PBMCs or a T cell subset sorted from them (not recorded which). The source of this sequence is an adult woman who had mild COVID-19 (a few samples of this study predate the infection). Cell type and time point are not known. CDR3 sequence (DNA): TGTGCCAGCAGTGAAGATGGGGGGTACGGAAACACCATATATTTT. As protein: CASSEDGGYGNTIYF.